This entry lists 28 T cell receptor beta chains sequenced from one sample in a study of blood T cells in healthy people across ages. Together with a sample-barcoded 5' primer, a J-beta primer mix was included in a second PCR lasting roughly 6 to 12 cycles. MiXCR, run by TCRdb on the 5' RACE reads, gives a single entry per CDR3 protein. The sample lists hundreds of thousands of distinct CDR3 sequences, more than 55% occurring once. Sequencing was done on a sample of blood. The receptor set was obtained from a man between 35 and 55 years old in good health.

This clonotype was counted a few times. V is TRBV27 and J is TRBJ1-5; TRBD1 might be the D (6 bases). The germline V and J ends were trimmed by 6 bases and 4 bases, with 10 bases remaining between them. Germline lookup yields CDR1 MNHEY and CDR2 SMNVEV (reference sequence). The length of the CDR3 is 13 residues. The CDR3 here is CASRTGVNQPQHF. The CDR3 nucleotides read TGTGCCAGCAGGACAGGCGTAAATCAGCCCCAGCATTTT.

The chain has TRBV12-3 or TRBV12-4 and TRBJ2-3; D perhaps matches TRBD1 (5 bases). This CDR3 region has 16 residues. V was shortened by 4 bases and J by 0 bases, with 14 bases between the two germline ends. CDR3 sequence reads: CASSWGSRISTDTQYF. The CDR3 coding sequence is TGTGCCAGCAGTTGGGGCAGCAGAATTAGCACAGATACGCAGTATTTT.

The chain has TRBV7-9 and TRBJ2-1, with D possibly being TRBD1 or TRBD2 (5 bases each). The CDR3 has 15 amino acids. Trimming shortened V by 5 bases and J by 8 bases, and 19 bases separated the two germline ends. Germline V gene data show CDR1 as SEHNR and CDR2 as FQNEAQ (reference sequence). CDR3 nucleotide sequence: TGTGCCAGCAGCGCACCGGGACCCGAGGATTATGAGCAGTTCTTC. Protein sequence: CASSAPGPEDYEQFF.

In this sample, this clonotype turned up a few times. V is TRBV20-1 and J is TRBJ1-2; tentatively, D is TRBD1 (5 bases). There are 12 residues in the CDR3. V lost 2 bases to trimming and J lost 3 bases, with 7 bases between them. In germline, CDR1 is DFQATT, CDR2 SNEGSKA (reference sequence). The CDR3 coding sequence is TGCAGTGCTAGACAGGGCGACTATGGCTACACCTTC. It yields the protein CSARQGDYGYTF.

A few counts support this clonotype. The chain carries TRBV29-1 and TRBJ2-5; D is ambiguous. This CDR3 has 14 amino acids. Trimming took off 6 bases at V and 5 bases at J, with 19 bases between the two ends. CDR1 is SQVTM and CDR2 is ANQGSEA in the germline V gene. CDR3 nucleotide sequence: TGCAGCGTCCGCGGACGCACGATTTTCGAGACCCAGTACTTC. Translating it yields CSVRGRTIFETQYF.

The rearrangement joins TRBV7-9 to TRBJ2-5; 8 bases agree with TRBD2. V trimming: 3 bases; J trimming: 4 bases; junction bases outside the gene matches: 7. Germline CDR1 and CDR2: SEHNR and FQNEAQ (reference sequence). The CDR3 is 15 residues long. CDR3 loop: CASSFTSGPPETQYF. The CDR3 bases are TGTGCCAGCAGCTTCACTAGCGGACCCCCAGAGACCCAGTACTTC.

The chain employs TRBV7-9 and TRBJ2-7; D is undetermined. V was cut by 1 base and J by 6 bases, with 16 bases left in between. CDR1 SEHNR and CDR2 FQNEAQ come from the germline V gene (reference sequence). This CDR3 has 15 residues. CDR3 DNA sequence: TGTGCCAGCAGCTTAGATTCAGGATCTCCAGGCGAGCAGTACTTC. This sequence encodes CASSLDSGSPGEQYF.

V is TRBV27 and J is TRBJ1-2, with 9 positions matching TRBD1. Looked up from germline, CDR1 is MNHEY and CDR2 is SMNVEV (reference sequence). The CDR3 sequence is 19 residues long. After removal of 5 bases from V and 7 bases from J, the junction contained 23 bases not matched to a gene. CDR3 protein: CASSKIPGQGPWFLGGYTF. The DNA of the CDR3 is TGTGCCAGCAGTAAGATTCCGGGACAGGGCCCTTGGTTTTTGGGTGGCTACACCTTC.

With respect to this clonotype: The germline gene is not matched at one end of the junction; a read error may be the cause. The chain uses TRBV20-1 and TRBJ1-4, with 7 bases fitting TRBD1. CDR1 is DFQATT and CDR2 is SNEGSKA in the germline V gene (reference sequence). CDR3 size: 16 residues. CDR3 sequence: CSPRDRLGTANEKLFF. Written as DNA, the CDR3 is TGCAGTCCTAGAGACCGCCTAGGGACAGCAAATGAAAAACTGTTTTTT.

The CDR3 region is CASSRIGGGETQYF. The CDR3 DNA is TGTGCCAGCAGTAGGATAGGCGGAGGAGAGACCCAGTACTTC. The chain is built from TRBV7-3 and TRBJ2-5; weak D call: TRBD2 (5 bases). V was pared by 6 bases and J by 4 bases, with 15 bases between. Germline V gene lookup returns CDR1 SGHTA and CDR2 FQGTGA. The CDR3 sequence is 14 residues long.

The chain uses TRBV29-1 and TRBJ1-1; D gene unclear. Germline V gene sequence: CDR1 SQVTM, CDR2 ANQGSEA. The CDR3 is 10 residues long. V dropped 7 bases and J dropped 1 base, with 4 bases sitting between them. This chain's CDR3 is CSAENTEAFF. The CDR3 region has the DNA TGCAGCGCCGAGAACACTGAAGCTTTCTTT. The full variable domain, its missing parts supplied by reference TRBV29-1 and TRBJ1-1, is SAVISQKPSRDICQRGTSLTIQCQVDSQVTMMFWYRQQPGQSLTLIATANQGSEATYESGFVIDKFPISRPNLTFSTLTVSNMSPEDSSIYLCSAENTEAFFGQGTRLTVV.

This clonotype has a single count. The chain uses TRBV9 and TRBJ2-7, with no clear D. The CDR3 contains 14 residues. Germline CDR1 is SGDLS and CDR2 is YYNGEE. V was clipped by 2 bases and J by 3 bases, with 12 bases between them. The CDR3 nucleotides read TGTGCCAGCAGCGTCACAGCTAGTTACTACGAGCAGTACTTC. Protein sequence: CASSVTASYYEQYF.

This clonotype was detected only once. V gene TRBV25-1 combines with J gene TRBJ2-3; possibly TRBD1 or TRBD2 for D (5 bases each). Germline CDR1 MGHDK, CDR2 SYGVNS. The CDR3 loop spans 14 amino acids. Between the trimmed V and J ends, which lost 3 bases and 8 bases, there was a span of 15 bases. CDR3 coding DNA: TGTGCCAGCAGTGAGGTGGGGCGGGCAGGTACGCAGTATTTT. This translates into CASSEVGRAGTQYF. The full variable domain, in which reference TRBV25-1 and TRBJ2-3 provide the parts outside the CDR3, is EADIYQTPRYLVIGTGKKITLECSQTMGHDKMYWYQQDPGMELHLIHYSYGVNSTEKGDLSSESTVSRIRTEHFPLTLESARPSHTSQYLCASSEVGRAGTQYFGPGTRLTVL.

The rearrangement joins TRBV28 to TRBJ1-5; D is possibly TRBD1 (6 bases). Between the trimmed V and J ends, which lost 6 bases and 0 bases, there was a span of 9 bases. This CDR3 has 14 amino acids. Germline CDR1 and CDR2: MDHEN and SYDVKM. The CDR3: CASRGATSNQPQHF. DNA of the CDR3: TGTGCCAGCAGGGGGGCAACTAGCAATCAGCCCCAGCATTTT.

This sequence joins TRBV27 and TRBJ2-1; 10 nucleotides line up with TRBD2. The ends lost 2 bases at V and 5 bases at J; junction bases unmatched: 6. CDR1 is MNHEY, CDR2 SMNVEV, per germline (reference sequence). The length of the CDR3 is 16 residues. For the CDR3, the DNA is TGTGCCAGCAGTTTAAGAGGGACTAGCGTCAACAATGAGCAGTTCTTC. Amino acids: CASSLRGTSVNNEQFF.

The J gene is TRBJ2-5, the V gene TRBV18; 7 bases match TRBD1. The CDR3 length is 15 residues. The V segment lost 3 bases and the J segment 11 bases; nucleotides outside the gene matches: 15. Germline-derived CDR1 and CDR2 are KGHSH and LQKENI. The CDR3 here is CASSPRQGSYNEQYF. The CDR3 DNA reads TGTGCCAGCTCACCCAGACAGGGTTCCTACAATGAGCAGTACTTC.

With regard to this clonotype: At one of its ends the junction is not consistent with the germline gene, which may arise from a read error. This chain links TRBV27 with TRBJ2-1, with D unresolved. Germline-derived CDR1 and CDR2 are MNHEY and SMNVEV (reference sequence). The CDR3 contains 14 residues. The CDR3 DNA sequence: TGTGCCAGCGGCGCTTCGAGCTCCTACAATAAGCAGTTCTTC. It encodes CASGASSSYNKQFF.

This clonotype turned up a few times. The V and J genes are TRBV10-3 and TRBJ1-2, with a tentative D call TRBD1 (6 bases). The ends were cut back, 8 bases at V and 5 bases at J, with 15 bases in the middle. The V gene's germline CDR1 is ENHRY and CDR2 SYGVKD. The CDR3 is made up of 13 amino acids. CDR3 nucleotides: TGTGCCATCGGACAGACCATCGGGTATGGCTACACCTTC. Translated, it gives CAIGQTIGYGYTF.

This clonotype was found once. CDR3 DNA: TGCAGCGTTGGGGGGAATCCGTATGGCTACACCTTC. Encoded protein: CSVGGNPYGYTF. V usage is TRBV29-1 and J usage is TRBJ1-2, with a weak D call TRBD1 (5 bases). CDR3 size: 12 residues. V dropped 4 bases and J dropped 5 bases, with 11 bases sitting between them. CDR1 is SQVTM, CDR2 ANQGSEA, per germline.

The J gene is TRBJ2-1, the V gene TRBV4-1; 13 bases align to TRBD2. The J segment lost 5 bases and the V segment lost 4 bases, leaving 8 bases of the junction unmatched. The CDR3 is made up of 17 amino acids. Germline V lookup: CDR1 MGHRA, CDR2 YSYEKL. CDR3 amino acids: CASSRWTSGSGNNEQFF. For the CDR3, the DNA is TGCGCCAGCAGCCGATGGACTAGCGGGAGCGGGAACAATGAGCAGTTCTTC.

The chain links TRBV6-2 or TRBV6-3 to TRBJ2-1, with 8 bases that match TRBD2. This CDR3 region has 15 residues. After removal of 4 bases from V and 5 bases from J, the junction contained 7 bases not matched to a gene. CDR1 MNHEY and CDR2 SVGEGT come from the germline V gene. CDR3 nucleotides: TGTGCCAGCAGTTTAGGCGGGAGGCCCGACAATGAGCAGTTCTTC. Its protein is CASSLGGRPDNEQFF.

CDR3 sequence (DNA): TGTGCCAGCAGCCTTGGATGGGGGCAGGGCGACTACAATGAGCAGTTCTTC. Translated: CASSLGWGQGDYNEQFF. The rearrangement links TRBV7-3 to TRBJ2-1, with D maybe TRBD1 (6 bases). V lost 5 bases, J lost 3 bases, and 20 bases lay in between. Germline CDR1 is SGHTA and CDR2 is FQGTGA. The CDR3 is 17 residues long.

This sequence joins TRBV6-2 or TRBV6-3 and TRBJ2-1; TRBD2 is a possible D gene (5 bases). The CDR3 is 15 amino acids. Per the germline V gene, CDR1 is MNHEY and CDR2 is SVGEGT. V was cut by 2 bases and J by 3 bases, with 11 bases left in between. This CDR3 reads CASSYAAEFYNEQFF. The CDR3 DNA sequence: TGTGCCAGCAGTTACGCAGCGGAATTCTACAATGAGCAGTTCTTC.

In DNA form, the CDR3 reads TGTGCCAGCAGCGAAACCCTCTCACAAGAGACCCAGTACTTC. Its translation is CASSETLSQETQYF. The chain has TRBV27 and TRBJ2-5; D is uncertain. V dropped 6 bases and J dropped 2 bases, with 13 bases sitting between them. The germline gives CDR1 MNHEY, CDR2 SMNVEV (reference sequence). CDR3 length: 14 residues.

J is TRBJ1-4 and V is TRBV25-1; possible D gene TRBD1, 5 bases. The germline V gene encodes CDR1 MGHDK and CDR2 SYGVNS. There are 16 residues in the CDR3. The germline V and J ends were trimmed by 1 base and 4 bases, with 13 bases remaining between them. The CDR3 protein is CASSESGTGGNEKLFF. The CDR3, as DNA: TGTGCCAGCAGTGAATCCGGCACAGGAGGTAATGAAAAACTGTTTTTT.

The chain combines TRBV15 with TRBJ2-3; 7 bases agree with TRBD1. This CDR3 spans 15 amino acids. Germline V gives CDR1 LNHNV, CDR2 YYDKDF (reference sequence). V was clipped by 0 bases and J by 0 bases; unmatched bases: 0. CDR3 residues: CATSREGQSTDTQYF. The CDR3 DNA sequence: TGTGCCACCAGCAGAGAGGGACAGAGCACAGATACGCAGTATTTT.

This rearrangement joins TRBV15 to TRBJ1-2; weak D call: TRBD1 (6 bases). V was cut by 2 bases and J by 4 bases, with 14 bases left in between. The CDR3 spans 15 residues. Germline V gives CDR1 LNHNV, CDR2 YYDKDF (reference sequence). CDR3 nucleotide sequence: TGTGCCACCAGCAGACCGGGGGAGGGGGTCTATGGCTACACCTTC. It translates to CATSRPGEGVYGYTF. Using reference TRBV15 and TRBJ1-2 for the parts outside the CDR3, the full variable domain is DAMVIQNPRYQVTQFGKPVTLSCSQTLNHNVMYWYQQKSSQAPKLLFHYYDKDFNNEADTPDNFQSRRPNTSFCFLDIRSPGLGDTAMYLCATSRPGEGVYGYTFGSGTRLTVV.

This clonotype occurred a few times. The gene calls are TRBV5-5 and TRBJ2-7; TRBD1 matches 7 bases. Looked up from germline, CDR1 is SGHKS and CDR2 is YYEKEE (reference sequence). J gave up 4 bases and V 4 bases, and 14 bases lay outside the gene matches. CDR3 length: 16 amino acids. CDR3 bases: TGTGCCAGCAGCCCCTGGGGGTTTGACAGGGAGTACGAGCAGTACTTC. Protein product: CASSPWGFDREYEQYF. Drawing the rest from reference TRBV5-5 and TRBJ2-7, the complete variable domain is DAGVTQSPTHLIKTRGQQVTLRCSPISGHKSVSWYQQVLGQGPQFIFQYYEKEERGRGNFPDRFSARQFPNYSSELNVNALLLGDSALYLCASSPWGFDREYEQYFGPGTRLTVT.